This TCR beta chain was found in a study of T cell changes during pregnancy in multiple sclerosis (dated by TCRdb to 2018 to 2020). Background for the entire study: In women with multiple sclerosis, the researchers looked at how the T cell repertoire shifted as pregnancy progressed.

On this clone: Its cognate antigen has yet to be identified. No quality values exist for individual bases; no much larger clone is one base distant.

The library was produced with the immunoSEQ multiplex PCR assay. TCRdb provides this immuneACCESS table in a form limited to in-frame rearrangements. Some clones are lacking; in checked studies, under half of them reflect an unresolved V gene, and why the rest are absent is not known. Counted in this sample were over 35,000 clones; around 89% of them appeared once. The top ten clonotypes cover around 0.52% of the sample. Inclusive of the bounding cysteine and phenylalanine, the CDR3 is 15 residues long. Only the CDR3 portion is preserved as DNA: 45 bases, with reading frame beginning at the first base. The V end loses 5 bases and the J end loses 7 bases, and a stretch of 21 bases separates them. Reading the germline V gene gives CDR1 MDHEN and CDR2 SYDVKM.

The receptor comes from a female donor with multiple sclerosis, enrolled in a pregnancy study. The V and J segments used are TRBV28 and TRBJ2-7; the D gene is possibly TRBD2, with 6 bases matching. The sequencing used CD4+ T cells from peripheral blood mononuclear cells, collected in the second trimester of pregnancy. The CDR3 amino acid sequence is: CASSPSWGLTLEQYF. The nucleotides read TGTGCCAGCAGTCCCAGTTGGGGACTTACCTTGGAGCAGTACTTC.